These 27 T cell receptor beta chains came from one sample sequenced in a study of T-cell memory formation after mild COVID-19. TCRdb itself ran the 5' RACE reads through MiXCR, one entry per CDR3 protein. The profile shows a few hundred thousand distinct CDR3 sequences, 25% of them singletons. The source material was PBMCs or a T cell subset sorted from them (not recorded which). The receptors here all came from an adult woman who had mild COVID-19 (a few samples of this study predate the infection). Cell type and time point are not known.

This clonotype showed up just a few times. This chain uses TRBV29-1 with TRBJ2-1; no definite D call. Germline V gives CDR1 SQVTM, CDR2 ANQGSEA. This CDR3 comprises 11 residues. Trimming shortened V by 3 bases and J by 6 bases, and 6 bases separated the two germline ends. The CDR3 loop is CSVDSPNEQFF. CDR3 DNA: TGCAGCGTTGACTCCCCCAATGAGCAGTTCTTC.

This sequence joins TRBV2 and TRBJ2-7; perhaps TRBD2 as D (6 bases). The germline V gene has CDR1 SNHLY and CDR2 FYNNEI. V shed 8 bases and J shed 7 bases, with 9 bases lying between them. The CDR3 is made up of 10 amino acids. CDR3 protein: CASARGEQYF. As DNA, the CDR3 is TGTGCCAGCGCTCGGGGGGAGCAGTACTTC.

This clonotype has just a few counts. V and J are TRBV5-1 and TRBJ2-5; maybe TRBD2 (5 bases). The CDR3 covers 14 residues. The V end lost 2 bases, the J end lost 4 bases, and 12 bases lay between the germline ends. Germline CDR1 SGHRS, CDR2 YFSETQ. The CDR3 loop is CASSFEGSIETQYF. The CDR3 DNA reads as TGCGCCAGCAGCTTCGAGGGTTCAATAGAGACCCAGTACTTC.

The CDR3 loop is CASSPPGGLTEAFF. CDR3 nucleotide sequence: TGTGCCAGCTCACCACCGGGGGGGCTCACTGAAGCTTTCTTT. V and J are TRBV18 and TRBJ1-1, with D possibly matching TRBD1 (6 bases). The CDR3 runs 14 residues. V was clipped by 0 bases and J by 4 bases, with 9 bases between them. The V gene's germline CDR1 is KGHSH and CDR2 LQKENI. The entire variable domain, with the rest obtained from reference TRBV18 and TRBJ1-1, is as follows: NAGVMQNPRHLVRRRGQEARLRCSPMKGHSHVYWYRQLPEEGLKFMVYLQKENIIDESGMPKERFSAEFPKEGPSILRIQQVVRGDSAAYFCASSPPGGLTEAFFGQGTRLTVV.

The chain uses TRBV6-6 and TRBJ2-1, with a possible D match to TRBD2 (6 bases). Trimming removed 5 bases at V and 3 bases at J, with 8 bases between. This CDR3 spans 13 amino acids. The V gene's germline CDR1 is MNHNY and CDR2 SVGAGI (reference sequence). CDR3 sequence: CASSRTNYNEQFF. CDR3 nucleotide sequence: TGTGCCAGCAGTAGGACTAACTACAATGAGCAGTTCTTC.

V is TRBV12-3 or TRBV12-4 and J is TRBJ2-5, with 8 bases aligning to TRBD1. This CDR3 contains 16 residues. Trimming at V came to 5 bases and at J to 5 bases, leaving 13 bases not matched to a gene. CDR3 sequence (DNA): TGTGCCAGCAGTCCGTCTCTACAGGGGGACGGCGAGACCCAGTACTTC. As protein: CASSPSLQGDGETQYF.

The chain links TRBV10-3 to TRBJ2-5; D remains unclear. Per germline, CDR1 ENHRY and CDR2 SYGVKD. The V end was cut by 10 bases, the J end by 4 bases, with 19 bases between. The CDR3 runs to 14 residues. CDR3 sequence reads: CATGPGDGRETQYF. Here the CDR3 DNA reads TGTGCCACCGGCCCCGGAGACGGGCGAGAGACCCAGTACTTC.

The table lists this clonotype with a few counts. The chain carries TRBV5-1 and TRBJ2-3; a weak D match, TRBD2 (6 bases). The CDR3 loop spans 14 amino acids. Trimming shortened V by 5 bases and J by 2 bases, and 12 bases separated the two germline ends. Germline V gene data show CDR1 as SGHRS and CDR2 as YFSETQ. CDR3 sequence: CASRAGGPTDTQYF. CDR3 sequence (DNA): TGCGCCAGCAGAGCCGGGGGTCCCACAGATACGCAGTATTTT.

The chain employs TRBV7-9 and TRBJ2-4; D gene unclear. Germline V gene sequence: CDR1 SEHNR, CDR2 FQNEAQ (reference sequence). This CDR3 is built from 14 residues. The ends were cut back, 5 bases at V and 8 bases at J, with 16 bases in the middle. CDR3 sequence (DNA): TGTGCCAGCAGCCCCCGCCTGGTATGGGACATTCAGTACTTC. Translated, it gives CASSPRLVWDIQYF.

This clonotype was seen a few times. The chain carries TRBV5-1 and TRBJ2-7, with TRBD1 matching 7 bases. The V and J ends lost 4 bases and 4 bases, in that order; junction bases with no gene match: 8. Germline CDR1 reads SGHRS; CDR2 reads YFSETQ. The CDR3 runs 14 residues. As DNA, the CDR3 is TGCGCCAGCAGCCTGTCGACAGGGTTATACGAGCAGTACTTC. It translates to CASSLSTGLYEQYF. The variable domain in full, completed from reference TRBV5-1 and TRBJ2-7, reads KAGVTQTPRYLIKTRGQQVTLSCSPISGHRSVSWYQQTPGQGLQFLFEYFSETQRNKGNFPGRFSGRQFSNSRSEMNVSTLELGDSALYLCASSLSTGLYEQYFGPGTRLTVT.

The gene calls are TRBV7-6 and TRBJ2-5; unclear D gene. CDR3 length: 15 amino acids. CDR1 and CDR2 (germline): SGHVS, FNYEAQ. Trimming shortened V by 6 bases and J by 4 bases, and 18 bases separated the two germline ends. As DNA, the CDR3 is TGTGCCAGCAGTCCGGACCGCTTCAAGGGAGAGACCCAGTACTTC. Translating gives CASSPDRFKGETQYF.

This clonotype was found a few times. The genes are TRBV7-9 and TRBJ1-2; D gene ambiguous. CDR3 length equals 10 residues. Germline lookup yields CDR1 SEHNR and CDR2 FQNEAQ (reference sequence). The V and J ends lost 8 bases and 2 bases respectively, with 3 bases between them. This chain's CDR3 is CASWNYGYTF. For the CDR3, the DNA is TGTGCCAGCTGGAACTATGGCTACACCTTC.

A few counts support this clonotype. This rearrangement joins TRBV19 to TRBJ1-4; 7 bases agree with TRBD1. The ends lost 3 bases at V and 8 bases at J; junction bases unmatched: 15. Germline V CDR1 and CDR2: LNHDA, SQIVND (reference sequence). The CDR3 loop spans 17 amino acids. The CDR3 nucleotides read TGTGCCAGTAGTATTTGGCTCTTAGGGGGCGCCGTCGAAAAACTGTTTTTT. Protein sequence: CASSIWLLGGAVEKLFF.

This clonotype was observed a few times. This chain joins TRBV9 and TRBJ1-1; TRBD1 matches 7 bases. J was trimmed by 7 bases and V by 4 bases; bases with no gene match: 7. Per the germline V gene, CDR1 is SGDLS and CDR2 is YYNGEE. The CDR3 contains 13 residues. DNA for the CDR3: TGTGCCAGCAGCCCCTGGACAGGTCGTGAAGCTTTCTTT. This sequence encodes CASSPWTGREAFF. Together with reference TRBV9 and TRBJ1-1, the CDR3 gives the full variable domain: DSGVTQTPKHLITATGQRVTLRCSPRSGDLSVYWYQQSLDQGLQFLIQYYNGEERAKGNILERFSAQQFPDLHSELNLSSLELGDSALYFCASSPWTGREAFFGQGTRLTVV.

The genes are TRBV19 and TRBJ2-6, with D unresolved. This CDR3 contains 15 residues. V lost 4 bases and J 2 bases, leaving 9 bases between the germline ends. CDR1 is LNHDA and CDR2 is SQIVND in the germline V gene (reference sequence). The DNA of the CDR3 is TGTGCCAGTAGTAAGACACTAACTGGGGCCAACGTCCTGACTTTC. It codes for CASSKTLTGANVLTF.

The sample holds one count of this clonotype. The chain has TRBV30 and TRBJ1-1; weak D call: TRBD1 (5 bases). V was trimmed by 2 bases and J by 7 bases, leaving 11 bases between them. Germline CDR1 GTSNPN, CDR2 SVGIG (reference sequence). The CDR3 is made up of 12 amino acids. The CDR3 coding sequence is TGTGCCTGGAGTTCGGGGGTCGGTGAAGCTTTCTTT. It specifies CAWSSGVGEAFF.

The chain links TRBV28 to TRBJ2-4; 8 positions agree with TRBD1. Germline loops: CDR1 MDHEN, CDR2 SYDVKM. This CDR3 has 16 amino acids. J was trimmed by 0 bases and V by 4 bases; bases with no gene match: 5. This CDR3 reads CASSSPGQAAKNIQYF. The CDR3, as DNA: TGTGCCAGCAGTTCCCCGGGACAGGCAGCCAAAAACATTCAGTACTTC.

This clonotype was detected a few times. CDR3 DNA sequence: TGCGCCAGCAGCGTCTTCCACTCCTACAATGAGCAGTTCTTC. This encodes CASSVFHSYNEQFF. The rearrangement joins TRBV5-1 to TRBJ2-1; D remains unclear. Germline V gene data show CDR1 as SGHRS and CDR2 as YFSETQ. Trimming stripped 4 bases from V and 0 bases from J, with 8 bases between. The CDR3 totals 14 residues.

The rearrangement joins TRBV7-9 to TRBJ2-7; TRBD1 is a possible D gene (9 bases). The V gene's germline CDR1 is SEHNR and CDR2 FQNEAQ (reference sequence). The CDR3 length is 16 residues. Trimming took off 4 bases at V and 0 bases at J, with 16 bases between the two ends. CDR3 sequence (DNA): TGTGCCAGCAGCTCCGCGGGGGGACAGGGCTCCTACGAGCAGTACTTC. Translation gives CASSSAGGQGSYEQYF.

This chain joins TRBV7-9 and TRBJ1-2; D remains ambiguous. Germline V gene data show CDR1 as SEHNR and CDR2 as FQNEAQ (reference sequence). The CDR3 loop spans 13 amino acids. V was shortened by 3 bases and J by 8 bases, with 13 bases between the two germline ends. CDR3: CASSFPGGGGYTF. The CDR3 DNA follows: TGTGCCAGCAGCTTTCCGGGAGGTGGCGGCTACACCTTC.

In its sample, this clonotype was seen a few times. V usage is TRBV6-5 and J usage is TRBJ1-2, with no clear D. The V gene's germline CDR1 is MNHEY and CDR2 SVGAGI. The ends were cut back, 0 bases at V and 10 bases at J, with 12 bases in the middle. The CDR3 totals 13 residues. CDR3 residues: CASSYSKLQDYTF. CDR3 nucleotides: TGTGCCAGCAGTTACTCGAAGTTACAAGACTACACCTTC.

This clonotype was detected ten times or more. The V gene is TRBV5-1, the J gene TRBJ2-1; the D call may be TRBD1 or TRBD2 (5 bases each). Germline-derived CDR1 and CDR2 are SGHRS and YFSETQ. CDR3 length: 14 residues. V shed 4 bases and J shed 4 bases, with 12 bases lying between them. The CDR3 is CASSPGARYNEQFF. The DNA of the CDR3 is TGCGCCAGCAGCCCCGGGGCTAGGTACAATGAGCAGTTCTTC.

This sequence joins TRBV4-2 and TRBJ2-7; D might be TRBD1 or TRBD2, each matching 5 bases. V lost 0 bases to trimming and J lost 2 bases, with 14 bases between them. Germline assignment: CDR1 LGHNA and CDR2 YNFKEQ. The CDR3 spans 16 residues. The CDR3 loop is CASSQDRSGRAYEQYF. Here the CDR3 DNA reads TGTGCCAGCAGCCAAGATCGTTCGGGGCGAGCCTACGAGCAGTACTTC.

This CDR3 is CASSLVGARYEQYF. As DNA, the CDR3 is TGTGCCAGCAGCTTGGTGGGGGCAAGGTACGAGCAGTACTTC. V usage is TRBV5-5 and J usage is TRBJ2-7; TRBD1 is a possible D gene (6 bases). The CDR3 is 14 amino acids. Germline V lookup: CDR1 SGHKS, CDR2 YYEKEE (reference sequence). V lost 0 bases to trimming and J lost 4 bases, with 11 bases between them.

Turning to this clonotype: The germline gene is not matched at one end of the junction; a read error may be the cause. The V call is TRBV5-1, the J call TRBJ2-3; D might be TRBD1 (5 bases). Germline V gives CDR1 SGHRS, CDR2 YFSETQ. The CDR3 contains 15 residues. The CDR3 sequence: CASSLGQTSTATQYF. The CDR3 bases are TGCGCCAGCAGCTTGGGACAGACAAGCACAGCTACGCAGTATTTT.

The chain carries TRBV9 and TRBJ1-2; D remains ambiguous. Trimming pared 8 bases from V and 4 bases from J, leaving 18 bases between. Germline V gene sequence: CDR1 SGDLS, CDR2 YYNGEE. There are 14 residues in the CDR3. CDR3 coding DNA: TGTGCCAGTACTACAGCCTCGGGCCCCTATGGCTACACCTTC. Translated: CASTTASGPYGYTF.

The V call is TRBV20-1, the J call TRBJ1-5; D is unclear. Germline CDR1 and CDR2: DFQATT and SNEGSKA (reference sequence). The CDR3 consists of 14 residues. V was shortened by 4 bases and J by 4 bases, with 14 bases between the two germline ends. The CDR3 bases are TGCAGTGCTAAGAACGCGCGGACTAATCAGCCCCAGCATTTT. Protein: CSAKNARTNQPQHF.